This passage covers 30 T cell receptor beta chains from one sample sequenced in a study of lymphopenia after photon versus proton radiotherapy (dated by TCRdb to about 2019). Receptor libraries were prepared by the immunoSEQ multiplex PCR assay. Held by TCRdb, this immuneACCESS table contains in-frame sequences only and omits some clones. Under half of the omission traces to an unresolved V gene where checked; the cause of the rest is unknown. The table for this sample lists roughly 22,000 clones; about 84% of them were counted only once. Around 21% of the sample is taken by the ten largest. Sequences were derived from peripheral blood, sampled from a patient treated with proton-based radiotherapy. The receptors were sampled from a woman between 65 and 79 years old with pancreatic cancer.

This chain's CDR3 is CASSLRDQLQETQYF. CDR3 nucleotides: TGTGCCAGCAGCCTTCGCGACCAATTACAAGAGACCCAGTACTTC. The chain couples TRBV14 to TRBJ2-5; no definite D call. Germline loops: CDR1 SGHDN, CDR2 FVKESK. This CDR3 contains 15 residues. V shed 4 bases and J shed 2 bases, with 14 bases lying between them.

This clone came up a few times. The V gene is TRBV7-9, the J gene TRBJ1-1; D is perhaps TRBD1 (6 bases). This CDR3 spans 16 amino acids. The V gene's germline CDR1 is SEHNR and CDR2 FQNEAQ (reference sequence). V gave up 3 bases and J gave up 4 bases, with 18 bases separating them. CDR3 nucleotides: TGTGCCAGCAGCTTCTTTAACGACAGGTTCGGCACTGAAGCTTTCTTT. It specifies CASSFFNDRFGTEAFF. Based on the CDR3 plus reference TRBV7-9 and TRBJ1-1, the full variable domain is DTGVSQNPRHKITKRGQNVTFRCDPISEHNRLYWYRQTLGQGPEFLTYFQNEAQLEKSRLLSDRFSAERPKGSFSTLEIQRTEQGDSAMYLCASSFFNDRFGTEAFFGQGTRLTVV.

This rearrangement joins TRBV28 to TRBJ1-5; weak D call: TRBD1 (6 bases). The CDR3 consists of 13 residues. Germline CDR1 and CDR2: MDHEN and SYDVKM. V gave up 6 bases and J gave up 4 bases, with 10 bases separating them. The CDR3 spells CASSFQGNQPQHF. The CDR3 DNA follows: TGTGCCAGCAGCTTCCAGGGGAATCAGCCCCAGCATTTT. Variable domain in full (rest from reference TRBV28 and TRBJ1-5): DVKVTQSSRYLVKRTGEKVFLECVQDMDHENMFWYRQDPGLGLRLIYFSYDVKMKEKGDIPEGYSVSREKKERFSLILESASTNQTSMYLCASSFQGNQPQHFGDGTRLSIL.

The chain employs TRBV7-8 and TRBJ2-1; 9 positions match TRBD2. Per germline, CDR1 SGHVS and CDR2 FQNEAQ. The CDR3 is 19 amino acids. J lost 5 bases, V lost 8 bases, and 22 bases had no gene match. The CDR3 DNA is TGTGCCAGCGGGGGTCTCGCGCGGGAGGGCCTAGTGACGGACAATGAGCAGTTCTTC. It is translated as CASGGLAREGLVTDNEQFF.

The V gene is TRBV25-1, the J gene TRBJ1-6, with 8 bases fitting TRBD1. Trimming cost V 4 bases and J 7 bases; bases outside gene matches: 6. The CDR3 is made up of 15 amino acids. From germline, CDR1 is MGHDK and CDR2 SYGVNS. The CDR3 DNA is TGTGCCAGCAGTGGCCGGACAGGGTGGAATTCACCCCTCCACTTT. Protein sequence: CASSGRTGWNSPLHF. The variable domain in full, with the rest retrieved from reference TRBV25-1 and TRBJ1-6, is EADIYQTPRYLVIGTGKKITLECSQTMGHDKMYWYQQDPGMELHLIHYSYGVNSTEKGDLSSESTVSRIRTEHFPLTLESARPSHTSQYLCASSGRTGWNSPLHFGNGTRLTVT.

This clone was recorded once. The V gene is TRBV5-1, the J gene TRBJ2-7, with TRBD2 as a possible D gene (6 bases). The J call may not be correct, given that the DNA end is closer to TRBJ2-5. CDR3 length: 13 amino acids. Germline V gene sequence: CDR1 SGHRS, CDR2 YFSETQ. The CDR3 region is CASSGGYQETQYF. CDR3 in DNA: TGCGCCAGCAGTGGAGGGTACCAAGAGACCCAGTACTTC.

This clone was counted between two and nine times. This chain joins TRBV13 and TRBJ1-5; D may be TRBD1 (6 bases). In germline, CDR1 is PRHDT, CDR2 FYEKMQ (reference sequence). V shed 1 base and J shed 6 bases, with 10 bases lying between them. The CDR3 is made up of 14 amino acids. The CDR3, as DNA: TGTGCCAGCAGCTTAGCAGGGGCTGGTCAGCCCCAGCATTTT. The encoded protein is CASSLAGAGQPQHF.

The J gene is TRBJ1-4, the V gene TRBV11-3; D is possibly TRBD1 (5 bases). Looked up from germline, CDR1 is SGHNT and CDR2 is YENEEA. V lost 5 bases and J lost 5, with 12 bases in between. There are 14 residues in the CDR3. CDR3 region: CASSGTGTNEKLFF. CDR3 bases: TGTGCCAGCAGCGGAACCGGGACGAATGAAAAACTGTTTTTT.

The gene calls are TRBV7-8 and TRBJ1-1; 7 nucleotides align to TRBD1. Unmatched junction bases numbered 13, after V lost 4 bases and J lost 2 bases. From germline, CDR1 is SGHVS and CDR2 FQNEAQ. The CDR3 has 17 residues. CDR3 region: CASSSPRQGGSNTEAFF. The CDR3 DNA follows: TGTGCCAGCAGCTCCCCCCGGCAGGGGGGGAGTAACACTGAAGCTTTCTTT.

The chain carries TRBV4-1 and TRBJ2-1; TRBD2 aligns across 10 bases. CDR1 is MGHRA and CDR2 is YSYEKL in the germline V gene. This CDR3 region has 17 residues. After removal of 2 bases from V and 5 bases from J, the junction contained 9 bases not matched to a gene. The CDR3 sequence: CASSQNPRTSGNNEQFF. For the CDR3, the DNA is TGCGCCAGCAGCCAAAATCCCCGGACTAGCGGAAACAATGAGCAGTTCTTC.

V gene TRBV6-1 combines with J gene TRBJ1-4, with a weak D call TRBD1 (5 bases). V gave up 6 bases and J gave up 7 bases, with 15 bases separating them. Germline V gene sequence: CDR1 MNHNS, CDR2 SASEGT. The CDR3 is 14 residues long. The CDR3, as DNA: TGTGCCAGCAGCCCCGGGACCCCCGGTGAAAAACTGTTTTTT. Translation gives CASSPGTPGEKLFF.

V gene TRBV6-6 combines with J gene TRBJ1-2, with 11 bases that match TRBD1. Germline CDR1 and CDR2: MNHNY and SVGAGI (reference sequence). The CDR3 extends over 15 amino acids. V was clipped by 6 bases and J by 6 bases; unmatched bases: 9. The CDR3 nucleotides are TGTGCCAGCAGGACCGGGACAGGGGGTATGGATGGCTACACCTTC. It translates to CASRTGTGGMDGYTF.

The chain carries TRBV27 and TRBJ2-7; D not resolved. This CDR3 has 16 amino acids. Trimming shortened V by 4 bases and J by 0 bases, and 16 bases separated the two germline ends. The germline CDR1 and CDR2 sequences are MNHEY and SMNVEV (reference sequence). CDR3 protein: CASSSPDPESSYEQYF. DNA of the CDR3: TGTGCCAGCAGTTCCCCGGACCCAGAGAGCTCCTACGAGCAGTACTTC.

The genes are TRBV28 and TRBJ2-3, with D tentatively TRBD1 or TRBD2 (5 bases each). The CDR3 totals 12 residues. V gave up 5 bases and J gave up 11 bases, with 14 bases separating them. The germline V gene encodes CDR1 MDHEN and CDR2 SYDVKM. The DNA for the CDR3 is TGTGCCAGCAGTCCCGGGGAGAGGGGGCAGTATTTT. It translates to CASSPGERGQYF.

The chain recombines TRBV7-9 with TRBJ1-6, with TRBD1 matching over 9 bases. The CDR3 length is 14 residues. Germline V lookup: CDR1 SEHNR, CDR2 FQNEAQ (reference sequence). The ends lost 4 bases at V and 9 bases at J; junction bases unmatched: 4. DNA for the CDR3: TGTGCCAGCAGCTCGACAGGGGGAGGTTCACCCCTCCACTTT. It encodes CASSSTGGGSPLHF.

V gene TRBV7-2 combines with J gene TRBJ1-3; D not certain. The CDR3 runs to 12 residues. Trimming took off 2 bases at V and 7 bases at J, with 6 bases between the two ends. Germline V gene lookup returns CDR1 SGHTA and CDR2 FQGNSA. CDR3 coding DNA: TGTGCCAGCAGCTTATTCGTTAACACCATATATTTT. Translated, it gives CASSLFVNTIYF.

Here the CDR3 reads CASSQGLHYSYEQYF. In DNA, the CDR3 is TGTGCCAGCAGTCAAGGACTCCACTACTCCTACGAGCAGTACTTC. The chain couples TRBV6-6 to TRBJ2-7; D may be TRBD2 (5 bases). Germline V gives CDR1 MNHNY, CDR2 SVGAGI (reference sequence). Trimming shortened V by 5 bases and J by 0 bases, and 14 bases separated the two germline ends. The CDR3 length is 15 residues.

The chain is built from TRBV27 and TRBJ1-1; tentative D call: TRBD1 (5 bases). The CDR3 extends over 15 amino acids. The V gene lost 4 bases and the J gene lost 5 bases, with 17 bases spanning the gap. Germline V gives CDR1 MNHEY, CDR2 SMNVEV (reference sequence). The CDR3 is CASSSLQGGRTEAFF. The CDR3 bases are TGTGCCAGCAGTTCCCTTCAGGGTGGAAGGACTGAAGCTTTCTTT.

The chain is built from TRBV28 and TRBJ2-3; 9 bases line up with TRBD2. Unmatched junction bases numbered 9, after V lost 1 base and J lost 4 bases. Germline V CDR1 and CDR2: MDHEN, SYDVKM. CDR3 length: 17 residues. The CDR3 spells CASSLSRGAGGSDTQYF. The CDR3 DNA is TGTGCCAGCAGTTTATCCCGCGGGGCGGGAGGGTCAGATACGCAGTATTTT.

In DNA form, the CDR3 reads TGTGCCTGGAGAACTGGGCGGGACACTGAAGCTTTCTTT. It yields the protein CAWRTGRDTEAFF. The rearrangement uses TRBV30 and TRBJ1-1; D unresolved. Per the germline V gene, CDR1 is GTSNPN and CDR2 is SVGIG (reference sequence). The CDR3 loop spans 13 amino acids. Trimming cost V 3 bases and J 3 bases, with 11 bases left between them.

The chain uses TRBV5-1 and TRBJ2-1, with D possibly TRBD2 on 6 matching bases. CDR1 is SGHRS and CDR2 is YFSETQ in the germline V gene. The germline V and J ends were trimmed by 5 bases and 4 bases, with 16 bases remaining between them. The CDR3 is made up of 15 amino acids. This CDR3 reads CASSSGTFVYNEQFF. CDR3 DNA: TGCGCCAGCAGTTCTGGGACTTTCGTGTACAATGAGCAGTTCTTC.

The V and J genes are TRBV5-6 and TRBJ1-1; D is ambiguous. CDR1 is SGHDT and CDR2 is YYEEEE in the germline V gene. The CDR3 contains 11 residues. V lost 0 bases to trimming and J lost 6 bases, with 3 bases between them. CDR3 sequence (DNA): TGTGCCAGCAGCTTGGACGCTGAAGCTTTCTTT. Amino acid sequence: CASSLDAEAFF.

V is TRBV11-2 and J is TRBJ2-7; the D call may be TRBD1 or TRBD2 (5 bases each). This CDR3 has 16 amino acids. Per germline, CDR1 SGHAT and CDR2 FQNNGV. V was shortened by 5 bases and J by 2 bases, with 19 bases between the two germline ends. Here the CDR3 DNA reads TGTGCCAGCAGCGAGCCATGGGACGCCGAGACCTACGAGCAGTACTTC. Its translation: CASSEPWDAETYEQYF.

The V call is TRBV9, the J call TRBJ1-2, with D possibly being TRBD1 (5 bases). Germline CDR1 is SGDLS and CDR2 is YYNGEE. The V end lost 4 bases, the J end lost 4 bases, and 17 bases lay between the germline ends. The CDR3 runs 15 residues. The CDR3 nucleotides read TGTGCCAGCAGCCCCGGACACCAGAGATCCTATGGCTACACCTTC. It is translated as CASSPGHQRSYGYTF.

The rearrangement links TRBV11-1 to TRBJ2-7; a possible D gene is TRBD2 (6 bases). Trimming stripped 1 base from V and 7 bases from J, with 17 bases between. This CDR3 comprises 15 residues. The germline V gene encodes CDR1 SGHAT and CDR2 FQDESV (reference sequence). The CDR3 DNA sequence: TGTGCCAGCAGCTTAGGACTAGACACCAGACGGGAGCAGTACTTC. Translating it yields CASSLGLDTRREQYF.

The chain links TRBV4-2 to TRBJ1-2; TRBD1 matches 7 bases. This CDR3 spans 17 amino acids. The V segment lost 0 bases and the J segment 2 bases; nucleotides outside the gene matches: 9. CDR1 and CDR2 (germline): LGHNA, YNFKEQ. The CDR3 region is CASSQDLRTGQNYGYTF. CDR3 coding DNA: TGTGCCAGCAGCCAAGATCTGAGGACAGGTCAGAACTATGGCTACACCTTC.

This sequence joins TRBV19 and TRBJ1-1; the D is unclear. The CDR3 is 14 residues long. V lost 3 bases and J lost 4, with 12 bases in between. The V gene's germline CDR1 is LNHDA and CDR2 SQIVND (reference sequence). CDR3 nucleotides: TGTGCCAGTAGTATGGGAGGGATCGGCACTGAAGCTTTCTTT. Protein: CASSMGGIGTEAFF. The full variable domain, completed using reference TRBV19 and TRBJ1-1, is DGGITQSPKYLFRKEGQNVTLSCEQNLNHDAMYWYRQDPGQGLRLIYYSQIVNDFQKGDIAEGYSVSREKKESFPLTVTSAQKNPTAFYLCASSMGGIGTEAFFGQGTRLTVV.

This clone was seen a single time. The chain carries TRBV21-1 and TRBJ1-2. TRBV21-1 is deemed a pseudogene. CDR3 length: 15 amino acids. Here the CDR3 DNA reads TGTGCCAGCAGCAAAGTTGGGTCCAACTACTATGGCTACACCTTC. Its protein product is CASSKVGSNYYGYTF.

Notes on this clone: A junction boundary mismatches the germline segment, possibly from a read error. The chain employs TRBV30 and TRBJ2-7; D not resolved. Per germline, CDR1 GTSNPN and CDR2 SVGIG (reference sequence). The CDR3 covers 10 residues. The CDR3 DNA is TGTGCCTGGACTAGGAGAGGCCTGTGCTTC. Its translation is CAWTRRGLCF.

The CDR3 reads CASSSSGPYEQYF. The CDR3 DNA follows: TGTGCCAGCAGTTCTAGCGGACCCTACGAGCAGTACTTC. The rearrangement uses TRBV6-5 and TRBJ2-7; 7 bases match TRBD2. The CDR3 is 13 amino acids. Germline-derived CDR1 and CDR2 are MNHEY and SVGAGI. After removal of 4 bases from V and 2 bases from J, the junction contained 2 bases not matched to a gene.